This TCR beta chain came from a study of T cells in Graves' hyperthyroidism and ophthalmopathy. Findings and caveats of the study: Also found in blood were most expanded thyroid clonotypes above 0.001.

Graves' hyperthyroidism showing no ophthalmopathy progression within 18 months was considered stable. Each diagnosis drew on symptoms, thyroxine, TRAb, thyroid ultrasound and orbital computed tomography findings. Each 10 ml fresh peripheral blood draw supplied the PBMCs. TCR beta CDR3 sequences were amplified from RNA transcripts. First-round RT-PCR of the TCR CDR3 relied on the HTBI primer set. TCRdb analysed the multiplex PCR reads with MiXCR anew, one entry per CDR3 protein. The sample holds hundreds of thousands of distinct CDR3 sequences, around 39% seen once. As concerns this clonotype: No antigen is known for it.

The germline gives CDR1 SGHRS, CDR2 YFSETQ. Trimming removed 1 base at V and 5 bases at J, with 21 bases between. This CDR3 contains 17 residues. V and J are TRBV5-1 and TRBJ2-5; no firm D call. The TCR sequence derives from a man between 18 and 29 years old with Graves' hyperthyroidism. The material sequenced was blood. Here the CDR3 reads CASSLTPDMVPYETQYF. CDR3 nucleotides: TGCGCCAGCAGCTTGACCCCAGACATGGTCCCCTACGAGACCCAGTACTTC.